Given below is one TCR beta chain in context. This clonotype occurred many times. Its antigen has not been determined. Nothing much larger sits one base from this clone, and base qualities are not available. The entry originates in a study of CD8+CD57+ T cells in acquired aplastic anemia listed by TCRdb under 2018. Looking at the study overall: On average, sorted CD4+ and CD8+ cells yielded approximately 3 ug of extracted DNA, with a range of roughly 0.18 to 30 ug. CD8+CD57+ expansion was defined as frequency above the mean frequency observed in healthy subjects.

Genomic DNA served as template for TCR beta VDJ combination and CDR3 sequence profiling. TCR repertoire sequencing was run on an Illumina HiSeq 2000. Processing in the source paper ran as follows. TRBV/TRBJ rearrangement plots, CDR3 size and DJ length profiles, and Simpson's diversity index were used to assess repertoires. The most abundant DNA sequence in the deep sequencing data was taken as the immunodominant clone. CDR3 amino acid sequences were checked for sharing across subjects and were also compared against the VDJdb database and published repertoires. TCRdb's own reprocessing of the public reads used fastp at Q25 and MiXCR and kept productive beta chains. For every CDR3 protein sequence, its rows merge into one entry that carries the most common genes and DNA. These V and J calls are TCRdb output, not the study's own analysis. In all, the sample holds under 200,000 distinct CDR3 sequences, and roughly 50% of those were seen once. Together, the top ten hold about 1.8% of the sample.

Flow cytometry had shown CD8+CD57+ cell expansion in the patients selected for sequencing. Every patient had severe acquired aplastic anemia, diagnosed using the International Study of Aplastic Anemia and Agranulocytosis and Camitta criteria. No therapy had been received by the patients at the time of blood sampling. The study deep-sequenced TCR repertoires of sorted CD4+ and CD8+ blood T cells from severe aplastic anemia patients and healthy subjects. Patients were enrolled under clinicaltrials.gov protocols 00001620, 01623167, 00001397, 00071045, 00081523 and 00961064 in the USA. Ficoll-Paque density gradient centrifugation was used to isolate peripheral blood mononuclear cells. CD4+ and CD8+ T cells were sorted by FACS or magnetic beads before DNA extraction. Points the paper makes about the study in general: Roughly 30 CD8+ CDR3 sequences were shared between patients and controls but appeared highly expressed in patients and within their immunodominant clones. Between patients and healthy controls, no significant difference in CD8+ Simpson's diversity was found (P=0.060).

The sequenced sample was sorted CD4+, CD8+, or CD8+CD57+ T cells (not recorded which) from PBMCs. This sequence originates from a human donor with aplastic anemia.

The nucleotides are TGTGCCAGCAGCTCGTTTAGCGGGACCGGGGAGCTGTTTTTT. Its product reads: CASSSFSGTGELFF. Here the chain combines TRBV7-2 and TRBJ2-2, and TRBD2 aligns with 7 junction nucleotides. V trim: 4 bases; J trim: 5 bases; unmatched bases: 4. CDR1 SGHTA and CDR2 FQGNSA are derived from the germline V gene. Including the terminal cysteine and phenylalanine, the CDR3 comprises 14 residues. Only the CDR3 part of the read is kept: 42 bases, read in frame from the first base.